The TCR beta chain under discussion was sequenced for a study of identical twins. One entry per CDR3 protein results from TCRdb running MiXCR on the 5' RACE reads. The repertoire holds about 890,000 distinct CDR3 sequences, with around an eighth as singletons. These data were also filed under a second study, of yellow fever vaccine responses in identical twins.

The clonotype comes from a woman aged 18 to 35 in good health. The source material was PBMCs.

CDR3 protein: CATAGQDNTGELFF. The DNA for the CDR3 is TGTGCCACCGCCGGACAGGACAACACCGGGGAGCTGTTTTTT. The V gene is TRBV10-3, the J gene TRBJ2-2; 7 nucleotides agree with TRBD1. The CDR3 spans 14 residues. Per the germline V gene, CDR1 is ENHRY and CDR2 is SYGVKD. With V trimmed by 10 bases and J by 2 bases, 7 bases remained unmatched.